This is a list of T cell receptor beta chains from one sample in a study of cytomegalovirus exposure and HLA in healthy donors. The repertoire was sequenced with immunoSEQ multiplex PCR; TCRdb's copy has only in-frame clones and lacks some. The top ten hold approximately 1.5% of the sample, which has some 130,000 clones, about 78% seen once. Sequencing input: PBMCs. Receptor source: a female donor in good health and CMV-seronegative. The CDR3 runs from the conserved cysteine through the conserved F or W. The order of the fields is J gene, D gene, V gene, clone size, CDR3 DNA, CDR3 protein. D genes are given only for firm matches. A clone size is listed for some rows: how often the clone was seen (once, few, many), or a class if it is expanded.

TRBJ1-5,-,TRBV21-1,-,TGTGCCAGCAGCAAAGATCCTCAGGGGGGAAGAAGTCAGCCCCAGCATTTT,CASSKDPQGGRSQPQHF
TRBJ2-7,-,TRBV28,-,TGTGCCAGCAGAACCCCTTCGGGGGAACCTATCTACGAGCAGTACTTC,CASRTPSGEPIYEQYF
TRBJ2-2,TRBD1,TRBV10-3,-,TGTGCCATCAACCAGGGGGTGCAGAAGAACACCGGGGAGCTGTTTTTT,CAINQGVQKNTGELFF
TRBJ2-7,-,TRBV11-2,-,TGTGCCAGCAGCTTACACAGCTCCTACGAGCAGTACTTC,CASSLHSSYEQYF
TRBJ2-2,TRBD1,TRBV4-3,-,TGCGCCAGCAGCCAAGATGGGGGACAGGCGGTCACCGGGGAGCTGTTTTTT,CASSQDGGQAVTGELFF
TRBJ1-5,TRBD1,TRBV28,-,TGTGCCAGCAGTCTTCCCCTAACCGGGACAGTGAAAAATCAGCCCCAGCATTTT,CASSLPLTGTVKNQPQHF
TRBJ2-5,TRBD1,TRBV4-2,few,TGTGCCAGCAGCCCTGGGACAGGGGCTTTCGGCGGAGGAGAGACCCAGTACTTC,CASSPGTGAFGGGETQYF
TRBJ1-5,-,TRBV7-8,-,TGTGCCAGCAGCCCACGGGGTAGCAATCAGCCCCAGCATTTT,CASSPRGSNQPQHF
TRBJ2-5,-,TRBV7-2,-,TGTGCCAGCAGCTCCCCCAAGGGGGGGACGGAGACCCAGTACTTC,CASSSPKGGTETQYF
TRBJ1-2,-,TRBV4-1,once,TGCGCCAGCCAGACGACTTTTGGGTATAGCTACACCTTC,CASQTTFGYSYTF
TRBJ2-3,TRBD2,TRBV2,-,TGTGCCAGCAGTGAAAGAGCGGGAGGAGCAGATACGCAGTATTTT,CASSERAGGADTQYF
TRBJ2-1,TRBD1,TRBV7-3,-,TGTGCCAGCAGCTTAACCCCGATGATTCCGGGACAGAGATACAATGAGCAGTTCTTC,CASSLTPMIPGQRYNEQFF
TRBJ2-7,TRBD1,TRBV6-5,-,TGTGCCAGCAGTTACTCAGACAGGGGGCCCTACGAGCAGTACTTC,CASSYSDRGPYEQYF
TRBJ1-2,-,TRBV19,-,TGTGCCAGTAGTAACCAGAACAGGAACTATGGCTACACCTTC,CASSNQNRNYGYTF
TRBJ2-3,-,TRBV30,-,TGTGCCTGGAGACAGACAGGGACTGGCACAGATACGCAGTATTTT,CAWRQTGTGTDTQYF
TRBJ2-4,TRBD1,TRBV14,-,TGTGCCAGCAGCCATTCGACAGGGGGCATGAGAAACATTCAGTACTTC,CASSHSTGGMRNIQYF
TRBJ1-2,-,TRBV9,-,TGTGCCAGCAGAGACTCAAACCCAGGGGACGCAAATGGTTTTGTCTTC,CASRDSNPGDANGFVF